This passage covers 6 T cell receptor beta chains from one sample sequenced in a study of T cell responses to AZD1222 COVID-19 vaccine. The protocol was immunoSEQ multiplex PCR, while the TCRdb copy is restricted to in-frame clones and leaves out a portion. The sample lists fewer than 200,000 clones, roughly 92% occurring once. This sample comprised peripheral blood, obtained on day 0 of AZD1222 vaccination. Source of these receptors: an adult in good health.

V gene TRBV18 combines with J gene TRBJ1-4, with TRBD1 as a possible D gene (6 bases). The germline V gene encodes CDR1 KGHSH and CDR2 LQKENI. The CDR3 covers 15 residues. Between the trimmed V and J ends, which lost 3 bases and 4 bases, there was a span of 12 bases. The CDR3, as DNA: TGTGCCAGCTCACCTCGGAGGGGGGGTAATGAAAAACTGTTTTTT. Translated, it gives CASSPRRGGNEKLFF.

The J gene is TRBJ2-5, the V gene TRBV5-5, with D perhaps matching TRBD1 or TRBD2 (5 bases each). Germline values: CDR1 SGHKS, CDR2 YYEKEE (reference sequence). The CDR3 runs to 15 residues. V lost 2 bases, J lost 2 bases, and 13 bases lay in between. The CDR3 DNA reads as TGTGCCAGCAGCTTCTCGGGACGATCACAAGAGACCCAGTACTTC. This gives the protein CASSFSGRSQETQYF.

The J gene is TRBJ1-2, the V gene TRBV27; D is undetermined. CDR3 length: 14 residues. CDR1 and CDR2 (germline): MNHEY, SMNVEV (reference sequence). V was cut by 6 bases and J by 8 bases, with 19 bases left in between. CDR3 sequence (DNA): TGTGCCAGCAGCTCCCCCCCCCACAGTGGGGGCTACACCTTC. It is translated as CASSSPPHSGGYTF.

The CDR3 here is CAWNRQGNNEQFF. The CDR3 coding sequence is TGTGCCTGGAACCGACAGGGAAATAATGAGCAGTTCTTC. This chain joins TRBV30 and TRBJ2-1; TRBD1 matches 7 bases. V lost 4 bases and J lost 7; bases outside the gene matches: 7. The CDR3 contains 13 residues. Germline V CDR1 and CDR2: GTSNPN, SVGIG (reference sequence).

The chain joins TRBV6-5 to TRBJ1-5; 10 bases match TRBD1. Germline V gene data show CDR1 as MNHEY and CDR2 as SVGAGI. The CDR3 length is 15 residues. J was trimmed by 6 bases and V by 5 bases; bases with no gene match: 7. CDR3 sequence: CASSPGDRGSQPQHF. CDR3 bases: TGTGCCAGCAGTCCAGGGGACAGGGGAAGTCAGCCCCAGCATTTT.

The CDR3 region has the DNA TGTGCCAGCAGTAAGACAGGGGGAACTGAAGCTTTCTTT. It translates to CASSKTGGTEAFF. V gene TRBV25-1 combines with J gene TRBJ1-1, with 9 bases aligning to TRBD1. This CDR3 spans 13 amino acids. Germline CDR1 and CDR2: MGHDK and SYGVNS. Losses at the gene ends were 5 bases for V and 5 bases for J; bases not matched to a gene: 3.